This is a list of T cell receptor beta chains from one sample in a study of shared clonotypes between healthy human individuals. Assay: immunoSEQ multiplex PCR; the TCRdb copy retains only in-frame clones and omits some. The sample shows around 990,000 clones, 60% to 85% of them seen only once. Sequenced: memory CD4+ T cells from PBMCs. The source of these receptors is a man younger than 35 in good health. Some clones in this sample may be carry-over from other donors' samples. Both conserved end residues are part of each CDR3. Not every row has a clone size; where given, it reads once, few, many or a size class.

>TRBJ1-1|NA|TRBV6-5
CASWSGSQEAFF
>TRBJ2-1|few|TRBV18
CASSQNSVYSYNEQFF
>TRBJ2-7|NA|TRBV5-1
CASSLGIPSYEQYF
>TRBJ2-3|NA|TRBV10-1
CASSDPGLASSTDTQYF
>TRBJ1-1|NA|TRBV18
CASSPGTTNTEAFF
>TRBJ2-5|NA|TRBV5-1
CASSPDPNPGLPSETQYF
>TRBJ1-1|NA|TRBV5-1
CASSIAGTGDTEAFF
>TRBJ1-2|once|TRBV7-2
CASSLAVNRADYGYTF
>TRBJ1-1|NA|TRBV7-9
CASSLRDTEAFF
>TRBJ2-1|NA|TRBV6-5
CASSYGDRPAKQFF
>TRBJ1-4|once|TRBV5-1
CASRLMLDRASTNEKLFF
>TRBJ1-5|NA|TRBV6-1
CASTNRGGRNQPQHF
>TRBJ2-7|NA|TRBV7-3
CASSLKEYYEQYF
>TRBJ2-1|NA|TRBV5-1
CASSLLASGRATYNEQFF
>TRBJ1-2|NA|TRBV5-1
CASSLDLANYGYTF
>TRBJ1-5|once|TRBV19
CASTQGGPRNQPQHF
>TRBJ1-5|NA|TRBV7-9
CASSLDRGGQPQHF
>TRBJ1-5|many|TRBV7-2
CASSTLNQPQHF
>TRBJ1-2|NA|TRBV6-6
CASIQRGGPNYGYTF
>TRBJ2-2|NA|TRBV2
CASNPMTSFGGELFF
>TRBJ1-2|NA|TRBV5-6
CASSRPLTGFGYTF
>TRBJ2-7|NA|TRBV10-3
CASRGLPFSYEQYF
>TRBJ1-3|many|TRBV7-9
CASSFFARSGNTIYF
>TRBJ2-7|few|TRBV19
CASSIAGRYEQYF
>TRBJ2-2|many|TRBV5-1
CASSAEPNTGELFF
>TRBJ1-1|few|TRBV29-1
CSVEGSMNTEAFF
>TRBJ1-1|few|TRBV6-1
CASSEAGTIAEAFF
>TRBJ2-7|NA|TRBV7-3
CASSLRGGTEQYF
>TRBJ2-7|once|TRBV2
CASSDRGFKYF
>TRBJ2-5|NA|TRBV7-2
CASSSGRVRQETQYF
>TRBJ2-3|NA|TRBV29-1
CSVNRGWLAGPDTQYF
>TRBJ1-2|NA|TRBV30
CAWSAGQGAGYTF
>TRBJ2-7|NA|TRBV7-8
CASSLGGGGEQYF
>TRBJ2-7|NA|TRBV9
CASSVGQGNYEQYF
>TRBJ1-4|NA|TRBV11-2
CASSPQGALNEKLFF
>TRBJ2-7|NA|TRBV27
CASSLEGQYYEQYF
>TRBJ1-4|NA|TRBV19
CASSTSGTVNEKLFF
>TRBJ1-5|NA|TRBV5-5
CASSLEQIYSNQPQHF
>TRBJ1-1|NA|TRBV11-3
CASSPGGTRAVNTEAFF
>TRBJ1-3|NA|TRBV9
CASSSRGDSGNTIYF
>TRBJ1-5|NA|TRBV19
CASSLRGQPQHF
>TRBJ1-1|NA|TRBV5-1
CASSDPGRNTEAFF
>TRBJ2-3|NA|TRBV5-1
CASSQAGGSTDTQYF
>TRBJ2-7|NA|TRBV5-4
CASRRDRTGEQYF
>TRBJ1-5|NA|TRBV30
CAWSHDRGSNQPQHF
>TRBJ2-4|NA|TRBV5-1
CASSLTPTSGALAKNIQYF